This T cell receptor beta chain was recorded in a study of low-dose radiotherapy and immunotherapy resistance in tumors. Covering alpha and beta chains, TRAV- and TRBV-specific primers were used for the first-strand cDNA. The authors ran 20 PCR cycles to amplify TCRs with a constant-region primer and V-primer adapter. MiXCR, applied by TCRdb to the reads, yields one record per CDR3 protein. The sample lists approximately 84,000 distinct CDR3 sequences, 15% to 20% occurring once. At least ten counts were recorded for this clonotype. CDR3 length: 13 amino acids. The V end lost 2 bases, the J end lost 8 bases, and 11 bases lay between the germline ends. Looked up from germline, CDR1 is SGDLS and CDR2 is YYNGEE. Time point given: after trial treatment. The treatment here: LDRT plus nivolumab, ipilimumab, low-dose cyclophosphamide and aspirin (RACIN trial). All of the donors were given nivolumab, ipilimumab, aspirin, low-dose cyclophosphamide and low-dose radiotherapy as part of RACIN, a single-arm trial. Patients eligible had advanced solid tumors without tumor-infiltrating lymphocytes.

Sample: PBMCs, taken after low-dose radiotherapy plus immunotherapy. This clonotype was obtained from a male donor with prostate cancer. J is TRBJ2-4 and V is TRBV9; no definite D call. The CDR3 nucleotides read TGTGCCAGCAGCGTCGGATTCCGGGACATTCAGTACTTC. Its protein product is CASSVGFRDIQYF.